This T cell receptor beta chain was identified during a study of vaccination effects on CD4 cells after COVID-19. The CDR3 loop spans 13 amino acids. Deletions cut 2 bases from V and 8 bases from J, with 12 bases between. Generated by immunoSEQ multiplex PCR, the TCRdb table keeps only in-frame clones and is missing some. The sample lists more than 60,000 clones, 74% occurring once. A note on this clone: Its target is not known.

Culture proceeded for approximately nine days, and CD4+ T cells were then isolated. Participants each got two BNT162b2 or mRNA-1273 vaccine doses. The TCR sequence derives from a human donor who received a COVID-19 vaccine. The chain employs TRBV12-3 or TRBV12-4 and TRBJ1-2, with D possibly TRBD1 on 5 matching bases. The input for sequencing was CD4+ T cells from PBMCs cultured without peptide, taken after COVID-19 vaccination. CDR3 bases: TGTGCCAGCAGTTTAACCCCAGGGAGAGGCTACACCTTC. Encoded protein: CASSLTPGRGYTF.